This T cell receptor beta chain derives from a study of OX40 agonist ivuxolimab in advanced cancers. Overall study: Anti-PD-1, anti-PD-L1 or anti-CTLA-4 therapy given earlier was allowed, and roughly 40% had some.

This CDR3 has 16 amino acids. The germline gives CDR1 LNHDA, CDR2 SQIVND (reference sequence). Trimming at V came to 5 bases and at J to 6 bases, leaving 9 bases not matched to a gene. Data came from immunoSEQ multiplex PCR; TCRdb stores just in-frame clones and leaves some out. The sample holds over 55,000 clones, about 90% seen once. The chain employs TRBV19 and TRBJ2-1; 11 bases are shared with TRBD2. This clonotype originated in an adult with an advanced solid tumor such as melanoma, head and neck, liver or kidney cancer. The sequences come from CD4+ or CD8+ T cells sorted from blood, collected in a trial of the OX40 agonist ivuxolimab. CDR3 loop: CASSLFGTSGTNEQFF. As DNA, the CDR3 is TGTGCCAGTAGTCTTTTCGGGACTAGCGGAACCAATGAGCAGTTCTTC.